Presented here are 21 T cell receptor beta chains from one specimen sequenced in a study of cytomegalovirus exposure and HLA in healthy donors. PCR primers comprised 60 Vbeta and 13 Jbeta primers. Generated by immunoSEQ multiplex PCR, the TCRdb table keeps only in-frame clones and is missing some. In the table there are 55,000 to 80,000 clones, roughly 65% of which are singletons. The sequencing sample was made of PBMCs. Source of these receptors: a woman between 25 and 40 years old in good health and CMV-seronegative.

V and J are TRBV5-1 and TRBJ2-3, with D maybe TRBD1 (6 bases). This CDR3 comprises 15 residues. The V and J ends lost 0 bases and 8 bases respectively, with 16 bases between them. CDR1 and CDR2 from the germline V gene are SGHRS and YFSETQ. The CDR3 nucleotides are TGCGCCAGCAGCTTGGAAACAGGGAGTTTGGGTACGCAGTATTTT. Its protein product is CASSLETGSLGTQYF.

This clone has a handful of counts. The rearrangement links TRBV6-5 to TRBJ1-1; TRBD1 matches 9 bases. The CDR3 consists of 15 residues. V trimming: 7 bases; J trimming: 3 bases; junction bases outside the gene matches: 9. The germline CDR1 and CDR2 sequences are MNHEY and SVGAGI. The CDR3, as DNA: TGTGCCAGCACCCGGCCGGGACAGGGAGACACTGAAGCTTTCTTT. The encoded protein is CASTRPGQGDTEAFF.

V and J are TRBV5-1 and TRBJ1-1; no clear D gene. Germline V gives CDR1 SGHRS, CDR2 YFSETQ. There are 15 residues in the CDR3. Trimming took off 3 bases at V and 4 bases at J, with 16 bases between the two ends. CDR3 loop: CASSSWENGRTEAFF. In DNA, the CDR3 is TGCGCCAGCAGCTCGTGGGAGAACGGGCGCACTGAAGCTTTCTTT. Combining the CDR3 with reference TRBV5-1 and TRBJ1-1 gives the whole variable domain KAGVTQTPRYLIKTRGQQVTLSCSPISGHRSVSWYQQTPGQGLQFLFEYFSETQRNKGNFPGRFSGRQFSNSRSEMNVSTLELGDSALYLCASSSWENGRTEAFFGQGTRLTVV.

The J gene is TRBJ2-1, the V gene TRBV5-4, with TRBD1 matching 9 bases. The germline V gene has CDR1 SGHNT and CDR2 YYREEE (reference sequence). Trimming removed 0 bases from V and 3 bases from J; junction bases left unmatched: 4. This CDR3 is 16 amino acids long. The DNA of the CDR3 is TGTGCCAGCAGCTTGGAAGGGACAGGGATCTACAATGAGCAGTTCTTC. It translates to CASSLEGTGIYNEQFF.

There are a few counts of this clone. The chain carries TRBV6-1 and TRBJ1-4; 7 bases are a match to TRBD1. J was trimmed by 6 bases and V by 6 bases; bases with no gene match: 10. Per germline, CDR1 MNHNS and CDR2 SASEGT. The CDR3 extends over 15 amino acids. The CDR3: CASRAPGTADEKLFF. In DNA, the CDR3 is TGTGCCAGCAGGGCACCCGGGACAGCAGATGAAAAACTGTTTTTT.

This clone was seen more than once but under ten times. The rearrangement uses TRBV6-6 and TRBJ2-2; 9 bases fit TRBD1. There are 15 residues in the CDR3. Trimming cost V 6 bases and J 4 bases; bases outside gene matches: 6. Germline V CDR1 and CDR2: MNHNY, SVGAGI (reference sequence). DNA for the CDR3: TGTGCCAGCAGACGGGACAGGGAAGTCACCGGGGAGCTGTTTTTT. It yields the protein CASRRDREVTGELFF.

The gene calls are TRBV5-4 and TRBJ2-5, with D possibly matching TRBD1 (6 bases). Germline CDR1 SGHNT, CDR2 YYREEE (reference sequence). V was clipped by 4 bases and J by 3 bases, with 10 bases between them. There are 13 residues in the CDR3. The CDR3 sequence is CASSTGLEETQYF. The CDR3 DNA reads as TGTGCCAGCAGCACAGGGTTGGAAGAGACCCAGTACTTC. The whole variable domain, filled in from reference TRBV5-4 and TRBJ2-5, reads ETGVTQSPTHLIKTRGQQVTLRCSSQSGHNTVSWYQQALGQGPQFIFQYYREEENGRGNFPPRFSGLQFPNYSSELNVNALELDDSALYLCASSTGLEETQYFGPGTRLLVL.

This rearrangement joins TRBV27 to TRBJ2-1, with a possible D match to TRBD1 (6 bases). Germline loops: CDR1 MNHEY, CDR2 SMNVEV (reference sequence). The CDR3 sequence is 14 residues long. Trimming left V 8 bases short and J 0 bases short, with 11 bases between. The DNA of the CDR3 is TGTGCCAGCCACAGGGCGAGCTCCTACAATGAGCAGTTCTTC. Amino acid sequence: CASHRASSYNEQFF.

The genes are TRBV27 and TRBJ2-1; 9 bases fit TRBD2. The CDR3 spans 16 residues. Germline values: CDR1 MNHEY, CDR2 SMNVEV (reference sequence). V shed 5 bases, J shed 0 bases, and the junction held 5 bases outside the gene matches. The CDR3 loop reads CASSASGTVSYNEQFF. The CDR3 region has the DNA TGTGCCAGCAGTGCTAGCGGGACCGTCTCCTACAATGAGCAGTTCTTC.

The chain couples TRBV7-6 to TRBJ2-2, with D possibly TRBD2 on 6 matching bases. The CDR3 contains 15 residues. Looked up from germline, CDR1 is SGHVS and CDR2 is FNYEAQ. Trimming took off 6 bases at V and 4 bases at J, with 15 bases between the two ends. CDR3 DNA: TGTGCCAGCAGAGGCGGGGTACGAAGCACCGGGGAGCTGTTTTTT. It specifies CASRGGVRSTGELFF.

This clone was picked up a small number of times. The V call is TRBV18, the J call TRBJ2-5; possibly TRBD1 for D (6 bases). Germline assignment: CDR1 KGHSH and CDR2 LQKENI. The CDR3 has 14 amino acids. Trimming took 2 bases from V and 0 from J, leaving 7 bases between them. CDR3 in amino acids: CASSPGTNQETQYF. The CDR3 region has the DNA TGTGCCAGCTCACCAGGGACAAACCAAGAGACCCAGTACTTC.

This rearrangement joins TRBV2 to TRBJ2-5; 8 bases are shared with TRBD2. The germline gives CDR1 SNHLY, CDR2 FYNNEI. The CDR3 runs 16 residues. V gave up 4 bases and J gave up 2 bases; unmatched junction bases: 9. The CDR3 DNA reads as TGTGCCAGCAGTGTCCGACTTAGCGGGGCACAAGAGACCCAGTACTTC. Residues: CASSVRLSGAQETQYF.

J is TRBJ2-7 and V is TRBV6-5, with TRBD2 as a possible D gene (5 bases). The CDR3 contains 15 residues. Germline-derived CDR1 and CDR2 are MNHEY and SVGAGI. V was shortened by 2 bases and J by 5 bases, with 16 bases between the two germline ends. CDR3: CASSYPGRDGDEQYF. The CDR3 DNA follows: TGTGCCAGCAGTTACCCCGGACGAGACGGGGACGAGCAGTACTTC.

The DNA for the CDR3 is TGCAGCGTTGAAGATGGCGCATGGGGCACCGAAGCTTTCTTT. Translating gives CSVEDGAWGTEAFF. The rearrangement joins TRBV29-1 to TRBJ1-1, with D possibly being TRBD1 (5 bases). Germline CDR1 is SQVTM and CDR2 is ANQGSEA. V dropped 0 bases and J dropped 8 bases, with 16 bases sitting between them. This CDR3 comprises 14 residues.

The genes are TRBV5-6 and TRBJ2-5, with 8 nucleotides matching TRBD1. Trimming at V came to 0 bases and at J to 2 bases, leaving 3 bases not matched to a gene. Germline loops: CDR1 SGHDT, CDR2 YYEEEE. This CDR3 is 15 amino acids long. CDR3 DNA sequence: TGTGCCAGCAGCTTGGGACAGGGGATACAAGAGACCCAGTACTTC. Protein product: CASSLGQGIQETQYF. The entire variable domain, with the rest obtained from reference TRBV5-6 and TRBJ2-5, is as follows: DAGVTQSPTHLIKTRGQQVTLRCSPKSGHDTVSWYQQALGQGPQFIFQYYEEEERQRGNFPDRFSGHQFPNYSSELNVNALLLGDSALYLCASSLGQGIQETQYFGPGTRLLVL.

DNA for the CDR3: TGTGCCAGCAGCCGGACGGGGGACAATCAGCCCCAGCATTTT. Translating it yields CASSRTGDNQPQHF. The J gene is TRBJ1-5, the V gene TRBV7-2; D may be TRBD1 (5 bases). V lost 5 bases to trimming and J lost 3 bases, with 11 bases between them. Germline V gene data show CDR1 as SGHTA and CDR2 as FQGNSA. The CDR3 has 14 amino acids.

The chain is built from TRBV5-4 and TRBJ2-1; TRBD1 aligns across 7 bases. Trimming at V came to 3 bases and at J to 2 bases, leaving 5 bases not matched to a gene. The CDR3 contains 15 residues. Germline lookup yields CDR1 SGHNT and CDR2 YYREEE (reference sequence). The CDR3 protein is CASSSDRATYNEQFF. In DNA form, the CDR3 reads TGTGCCAGCAGCTCCGACAGGGCTACCTACAATGAGCAGTTCTTC.

On this clone itself: The junction departs from the called germline gene at one end, perhaps through a read error. The gene calls are TRBV11-3 and TRBJ2-7; D is possibly TRBD2 (6 bases). The germline V gene has CDR1 SGHNT and CDR2 YENEEA. The CDR3 loop spans 15 amino acids. Written as DNA, the CDR3 is TGTGCCAGCAGCGTAGACACCGGGGGCTCCTACGAGCAGTACTTC. Amino acids: CASSVDTGGSYEQYF.

The chain has TRBV19 and TRBJ1-4; D ambiguous. This CDR3 region has 16 residues. Deletions cut 4 bases from V and 8 bases from J, with 20 bases between. Per germline, CDR1 LNHDA and CDR2 SQIVND (reference sequence). For the CDR3, the DNA is TGTGCCAGTAGTAGCGTCCGGCAGGAAAAAGGAGAAAAACTGTTTTTT. This codes for CASSSVRQEKGEKLFF.

The rearrangement links TRBV7-9 to TRBJ1-2, with D unresolved. V was pared by 1 base and J by 4 bases, with 10 bases between. CDR3 length: 14 amino acids. CDR1 is SEHNR, CDR2 FQNEAQ, per germline (reference sequence). CDR3 loop: CASSLDREGYGYTF. For the CDR3, the DNA is TGTGCCAGCAGCTTAGATCGGGAGGGCTATGGCTACACCTTC.

With regard to this clone: Its ends do not fully match the called genes, so a read error is possible. The sample has other DNA sequences that encode this CDR3 too. The CDR3 sequence: CASSPGSGPNSPLHF. The CDR3 nucleotides are TGTGCCAGCAGTCCAGGGTCAGGCCCCAATTCCCCCCTCCACTTT. V and J are TRBV6-5 and TRBJ1-6, with D possibly matching TRBD1 (5 bases). Germline CDR1 is MNHEY and CDR2 is SVGAGI. The CDR3 covers 15 residues.